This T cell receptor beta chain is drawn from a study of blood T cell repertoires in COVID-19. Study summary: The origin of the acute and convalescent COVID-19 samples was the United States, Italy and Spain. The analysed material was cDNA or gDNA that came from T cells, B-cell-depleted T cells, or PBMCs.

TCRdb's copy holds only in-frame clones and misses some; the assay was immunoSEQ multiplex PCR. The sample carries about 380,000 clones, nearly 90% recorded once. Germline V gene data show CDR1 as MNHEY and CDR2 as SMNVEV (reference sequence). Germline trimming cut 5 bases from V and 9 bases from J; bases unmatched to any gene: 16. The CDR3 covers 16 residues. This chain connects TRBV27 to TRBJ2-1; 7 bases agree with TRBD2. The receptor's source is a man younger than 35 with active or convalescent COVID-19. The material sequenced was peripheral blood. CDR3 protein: CASSPPDRWEGGEQFF. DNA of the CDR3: TGTGCCAGCAGTCCCCCCGATAGATGGGAGGGAGGTGAGCAGTTCTTC.